Listed below are T cell receptor beta chains from one sample, sequenced in a study of T cell responses to AZD1222 COVID-19 vaccine. Profiled with immunoSEQ multiplex PCR; TCRdb holds only in-frame clones, not every one. This table holds some 150,000 clones, about 87% found once. Sequences were derived from peripheral blood, sampled on day 0 of AZD1222 vaccination. These receptors were collected from an adult in good health. The CDR3 runs from the conserved cysteine through the conserved F or W. Fields, in order: D gene, V gene, clone size, J gene, CDR3 protein, CDR3 DNA. The D gene is left open where the match is weak. Some rows have no size entry. The others give once, few or many, or a class for an expanded clone.

TRBD1,TRBV15,NA,TRBJ1-4,CATTATGGIGEKLFF,TGTGCCACCACCGCAACAGGGGGCATCGGCGAAAAACTGTTTTTT
NA,TRBV30,NA,TRBJ1-1,CAWRPGTEAFF,TGTGCCTGGAGACCCGGCACTGAAGCTTTCTTT
NA,TRBV4-3,NA,TRBJ2-6,CASSQGSDRTLGANVLTF,TGCGCCAGCAGCCAAGGGAGCGACAGGACTCTTGGGGCCAACGTCCTGACTTTC
NA,TRBV5-1,NA,TRBJ2-2,CASSWTVGGELFF,TGCGCCAGCAGCTGGACCGTAGGCGGGGAGCTGTTTTTT
NA,TRBV25-1,NA,TRBJ1-2,CASSGRSYTF,TGTGCCAGCAGTGGAAGGAGCTACACCTTC
NA,TRBV5-1,NA,TRBJ2-1,CASSLGRYEQFF,TGCGCCAGCAGCTTAGGTAGATATGAGCAGTTCTTC
NA,TRBV12-3/TRBV12-4,NA,TRBJ1-1,CASSLGDTEAFF,TGTGCCAGCAGTTTGGGTGACACTGAAGCTTTCTTT
TRBD1,TRBV5-8,NA,TRBJ1-3,CASSEYRGRRGNTIYF,TGTGCCAGCAGCGAATACAGGGGGCGCCGAGGAAACACCATATATTTT
TRBD2,TRBV4-1,NA,TRBJ2-7,CASSQDPSGGAYEQYF,TGCGCCAGCAGCCAAGATCCTAGCGGGGGAGCCTACGAGCAGTACTTC
TRBD1,TRBV9,NA,TRBJ1-1,CASSPFRDRGGPEAFF,TGTGCCAGCAGCCCCTTCCGGGACAGGGGGGGCCCTGAAGCTTTCTTT
NA,TRBV19,few,TRBJ1-1,CASSIDQGRTEAFF,TGTGCCAGTAGTATAGATCAGGGGCGGACTGAAGCTTTCTTT
TRBD2,TRBV7-2,NA,TRBJ2-1,CASSLFGTSGGNEQFF,TGTGCCAGCAGCTTATTTGGGACTAGCGGGGGCAATGAGCAGTTCTTC
NA,TRBV29-1,NA,TRBJ2-7,CSVESQFYPYEQYF,TGCAGCGTTGAGTCACAGTTTTACCCCTACGAGCAGTACTTC
TRBD1,TRBV19,NA,TRBJ1-1,CASRDRGKNTEAFF,TGTGCCAGTAGGGACAGGGGGAAGAACACTGAAGCTTTCTTT
TRBD2,TRBV4-3,NA,TRBJ2-1,CASRNGLAGTYNEQFF,TGCGCCAGCAGAAACGGACTAGCGGGTACCTACAATGAGCAGTTCTTC
NA,TRBV5-1,NA,TRBJ2-1,CASTPWGGQYNEQFF,TGCGCCAGCACGCCTTGGGGGGGGCAATACAATGAGCAGTTCTTC
NA,TRBV30,NA,TRBJ2-2,CAWGLGTGELFF,TGTGCCTGGGGCCTCGGAACCGGGGAGCTGTTTTTT
NA,TRBV27,once,TRBJ2-2,CASSLKAPGSRTGELFF,TGTGCCAGCAGTTTAAAGGCACCAGGGTCGAGGACCGGGGAGCTGTTTTTT
TRBD2,TRBV7-6,NA,TRBJ2-1,CASSLGLAGEGEQFF,TGTGCCAGCAGCTTAGGACTAGCGGGAGAGGGTGAGCAGTTCTTC
TRBD2,TRBV7-8,few,TRBJ2-7,CASASSGFIYEQYF,TGTGCCAGCGCTTCTAGCGGGTTCATCTACGAGCAGTACTTC
NA,TRBV15,once,TRBJ1-2,CATSRGGQYYGYTF,TGTGCCACCAGCAGAGGCGGGCAATACTATGGCTACACCTTC
NA,TRBV2,NA,TRBJ2-7,CASSGGRYEQYF,TGTGCCAGCAGTGGGGGGCGCTACGAGCAGTACTTC
NA,TRBV27,NA,TRBJ2-7,CASSLYPRGEQYF,TGTGCCAGCAGTTTATATCCCAGGGGCGAGCAGTACTTC
TRBD1,TRBV15,NA,TRBJ1-4,CATSRGQPNEKLFF,TGTGCCACCAGCAGGGGACAGCCTAATGAAAAACTGTTTTTT
NA,TRBV28,NA,TRBJ2-5,CASSFLQAGVLSGTQYF,TGTGCCAGCAGTTTTTTACAGGCAGGGGTCCTATCGGGGACCCAGTACTTC
TRBD1,TRBV28,NA,TRBJ1-2,CASSSRDRGGYTF,TGTGCCAGCAGTTCCCGGGACAGGGGGGGGTACACCTTC
TRBD1,TRBV6-2/TRBV6-3,NA,TRBJ2-1,CASSYSLLQGAYYNEQFF,TGTGCCAGCAGTTACTCGCTTCTTCAGGGGGCATACTACAATGAGCAGTTCTTC
NA,TRBV10-2,NA,TRBJ2-7,CASSELLGGGQGDEQYF,TGCGCCAGCAGTGAGTTGCTAGGGGGAGGGCAAGGGGACGAGCAGTACTTC
NA,TRBV29-1,NA,TRBJ2-1,CSVRVGNEQFF,TGCAGCGTTCGGGTAGGGAATGAGCAGTTCTTC
NA,TRBV27,NA,TRBJ1-2,CASSLNRNYGYTF,TGTGCCAGCAGTTTAAATCGGAACTATGGCTACACCTTC
NA,TRBV5-1,NA,TRBJ2-5,CASSPERETQYF,TGCGCCAGCAGCCCGGAAAGGGAGACCCAGTACTTC
TRBD1,TRBV23-1,NA,TRBJ1-6,CASSPTQRTGSNSPLHF,TGCGCCAGCAGTCCAACACAAAGGACAGGGAGTAATTCACCCCTCCACTTT
NA,TRBV6-1,NA,TRBJ2-3,CASSESTSTDTQYF,TGTGCCAGCAGTGAGAGCACTAGCACAGATACGCAGTATTTT
NA,TRBV5-6,NA,TRBJ1-5,CASSSGWGQPQHF,TGTGCCAGCAGCTCCGGTTGGGGTCAGCCCCAGCATTTT
NA,TRBV7-2,NA,TRBJ2-1,CASSLVAKGDNEQFF,TGTGCCAGCAGCTTAGTTGCTAAAGGGGACAATGAGCAGTTCTTC
TRBD1,TRBV6-5,NA,TRBJ2-7,CASSRGDRGYEQYF,TGTGCCAGCAGTCGGGGGGACAGGGGATACGAGCAGTACTTC
TRBD2,TRBV19,NA,TRBJ2-1,CASSILPIAGGTYNEQFF,TGTGCCAGTAGTATCCTCCCTATAGCGGGAGGGACATACAATGAGCAGTTCTTC
TRBD1,TRBV19,NA,TRBJ2-6,CASRDRGGPGANVLTF,TGTGCCAGTCGGGACAGGGGAGGGCCTGGGGCCAACGTCCTGACTTTC
NA,TRBV4-1,NA,TRBJ1-4,CASSQEVGVPEKLFF,TGCGCCAGCAGCCAAGAGGTCGGGGTTCCGGAAAAACTGTTTTTT
NA,TRBV5-1,once,TRBJ2-2,CASALDRANTGELFF,TGCGCCAGCGCCCTAGACAGAGCGAACACCGGGGAGCTGTTTTTT
NA,TRBV7-9,NA,TRBJ1-4,CASSLEGPYEKLFF,TGTGCCAGCAGCTTAGAAGGGCCTTATGAAAAACTGTTTTTT
NA,TRBV19,NA,TRBJ1-2,CASSAPGEGYGYTF,TGTGCCAGTAGTGCGCCAGGGGAAGGGTATGGCTACACCTTC
TRBD1,TRBV6-5,NA,TRBJ2-7,CASTDRDIAYEQYF,TGTGCCAGCACGGACAGGGATATTGCCTACGAGCAGTACTTC
NA,TRBV29-1,NA,TRBJ1-1,CSVAARATEAFF,TGCAGCGTTGCGGCCAGGGCCACTGAAGCTTTCTTT
NA,TRBV7-8,NA,TRBJ1-2,CASSFGGEGYGYTF,TGTGCCAGCAGCTTTGGAGGGGAGGGTTATGGCTACACCTTC
TRBD2,TRBV15,NA,TRBJ2-3,CATSRYRDYANTQYF,TGTGCCACCAGCAGGTACCGGGACTACGCCAATACGCAGTATTTT